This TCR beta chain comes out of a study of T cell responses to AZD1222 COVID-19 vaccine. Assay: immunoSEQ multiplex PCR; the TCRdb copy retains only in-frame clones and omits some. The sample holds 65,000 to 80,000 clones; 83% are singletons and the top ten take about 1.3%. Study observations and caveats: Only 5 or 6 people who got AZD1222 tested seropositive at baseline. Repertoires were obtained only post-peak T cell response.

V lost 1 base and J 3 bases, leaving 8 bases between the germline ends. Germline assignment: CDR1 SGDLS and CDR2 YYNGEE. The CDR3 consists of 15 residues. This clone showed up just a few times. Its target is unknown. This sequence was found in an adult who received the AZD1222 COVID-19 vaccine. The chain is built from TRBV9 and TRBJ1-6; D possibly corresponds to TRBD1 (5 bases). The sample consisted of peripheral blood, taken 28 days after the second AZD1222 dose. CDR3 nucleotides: TGTGCCAGCAGCGTAACCGACAGCTATAATTCACCCCTCCACTTT. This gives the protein CASSVTDSYNSPLHF.